The rows below give T cell receptor beta chains drawn from one sample of a study of Ad26.COV2.S vaccination and SARS-CoV-2 variants. TCRdb's copy holds only in-frame clones and misses some; the assay was immunoSEQ multiplex PCR. The sample contains 350,000 to 400,000 clones, about nine tenths of which appear only once. The sequencing here drew on peripheral blood, taken in a trial of Ad26.COV2.S vaccine versus placebo. These receptors all stem from a person aged 18-65 years who received the Ad26.COV2.S COVID-19 vaccine or a placebo. Both conserved end residues are part of each CDR3. The D gene is left open where the match is weak. Clone size is given for some rows only: seen once, a few or many times, or a class if the clone is expanded.

J	D	size	V	CDR3	DNA
TRBJ1-4	NA	NA	TRBV5-1	CASSLGSSANEKLFF	TGCGCCAGCAGCTTGGGGTCCAGTGCTAATGAAAAACTGTTTTTT
TRBJ2-5	TRBD2	NA	TRBV18	CASSPLSLAGVWETQYF	TGTGCCAGCTCACCACTCAGCCTAGCGGGAGTGTGGGAGACCCAGTACTTC
TRBJ1-4	NA	NA	TRBV5-4	CASSLAAGEKLFF	TGTGCCAGCAGCTTGGCGGCAGGGGAAAAACTGTTTTTT
TRBJ2-3	TRBD2	NA	TRBV6-1	CASSESIAGSTDTQYF	TGTGCCAGCAGTGAAAGCATAGCGGGGAGCACAGATACGCAGTATTTT
TRBJ1-6	TRBD1	NA	TRBV6-5	CASRDRLGNSPLHF	TGTGCCAGCAGGGACAGGCTGGGGAATTCACCCCTCCACTTT
TRBJ2-7	NA	NA	TRBV2	CASSQRSGSYEQYF	TGTGCCAGCAGCCAACGGAGCGGCTCCTACGAGCAGTACTTC
TRBJ2-2	NA	NA	TRBV11-3	CASSLVGLYTGELFF	TGTGCCAGCAGCTTAGTAGGGCTGTACACCGGGGAGCTGTTTTTT
TRBJ1-1	TRBD1	NA	TRBV23-1	CASSQCPPTGTENTEAFF	TGCGCCAGCAGTCAATGCCCGCCTACCGGGACAGAGAACACTGAAGCTTTCTTT
TRBJ2-5	TRBD2	NA	TRBV14	CASSQLAGAGETQYF	TGTGCCAGCAGCCAGCTAGCGGGAGCCGGAGAGACCCAGTACTTC
TRBJ1-1	NA	NA	TRBV7-5	CVRSYPPGFKNTEAFF	TGTGTCAGAAGCTATCCACCCGGGTTTAAGAACACTGAAGCTTTCTTT
TRBJ2-5	TRBD2	NA	TRBV3-1/TRBV3-2	CASSQGTSGGGETQYF	TGTGCCAGCAGCCAGGGGACTAGCGGAGGGGGGGAGACCCAGTACTTC
TRBJ2-2	TRBD1	NA	TRBV27	CASSYGQGNTGELFF	TGTGCCAGCAGTTACGGACAGGGTAACACCGGGGAGCTGTTTTTT
TRBJ2-7	TRBD2	NA	TRBV3-1/TRBV3-2	CASSFLPTSGGYEQYF	TGTGCCAGCAGTTTTCTTCCGACTAGCGGGGGCTACGAGCAGTACTTC
TRBJ2-7	NA	NA	TRBV23-1	CASSQPGRYEQYF	TGCGCCAGCAGTCAACCCGGACGGTACGAGCAGTACTTC
TRBJ2-7	NA	NA	TRBV6-5	CATFTAHEQYF	TGTGCCACCTTCACGGCCCACGAGCAGTACTTC
TRBJ2-7	NA	NA	TRBV5-6	CASSLKGFTYEQYF	TGTGCCAGCAGCTTGAAAGGTTTTACCTACGAGCAGTACTTC
TRBJ2-1	TRBD2	NA	TRBV2	CASSEPGLVSNEQFF	TGTGCCAGCAGTGAGCCGGGACTAGTATCCAATGAGCAGTTCTTC
TRBJ1-6	NA	NA	TRBV2	CASSVGRGNSPLHF	TGTGCCAGCAGTGTGGGGAGGGGGAATTCACCCCTCCACTTT
TRBJ2-7	TRBD2	NA	TRBV7-8	CASSLGGLAGTYEQYF	TGTGCCAGCAGCTTAGGGGGACTAGCGGGGACCTACGAGCAGTACTTC
TRBJ2-7	NA	NA	TRBV2	CASSTDRRGEQYF	TGTGCCAGCAGTACTGACAGGAGGGGGGAGCAGTACTTC
TRBJ2-7	TRBD2	few	TRBV9	CASSVGVAGGYEQYF	TGTGCCAGCAGCGTAGGCGTAGCGGGGGGCTACGAGCAGTACTTC
TRBJ2-1	NA	few	TRBV2	CASRTYNEQFF	TGTGCCAGCAGGACCTACAATGAGCAGTTCTTC
TRBJ2-2	NA	few	TRBV2	CASSRLGAPGTGELFF	TGTGCCAGCAGCCGGTTAGGGGCCCCGGGCACCGGGGAGCTGTTTTTT
TRBJ2-2	NA	few	TRBV2	CASSEDFVARELFF	TGTGCCAGCAGTGAAGATTTCGTAGCGCGAGAGCTGTTTTTT
TRBJ2-1	TRBD2	NA	TRBV6-5	CASSRNTGGEQFF	TGTGCCAGCAGTCGCAATACGGGGGGAGAGCAGTTCTTC
TRBJ2-7	TRBD1	NA	TRBV6-2/TRBV6-3	CASSYSPMGQGALYEQYF	TGTGCCAGCAGTTACTCGCCCATGGGACAGGGGGCGTTATACGAGCAGTACTTC
TRBJ2-3	TRBD2	NA	TRBV3-1/TRBV3-2	CASSQEASGSPDTQYF	TGTGCCAGCAGCCAAGAAGCTAGCGGGAGCCCAGATACGCAGTATTTT
TRBJ1-2	NA	NA	TRBV11-3	CASSLEGAADGYTF	TGTGCCAGCAGCTTAGAGGGGGCTGCGGATGGCTACACCTTC
TRBJ1-1	NA	NA	TRBV14	CASSQDRGTEAFF	TGTGCCAGCAGCCAAGATCGGGGAACTGAAGCTTTCTTT
TRBJ1-2	NA	NA	TRBV6-5	CASSTGTIGTF	TGTGCCAGCAGTACCGGGACCATAGGCACCTTC
TRBJ2-7	TRBD1	NA	TRBV6-5	CATRDRGYEQYF	TGTGCCACCCGGGACAGGGGCTACGAGCAGTACTTC
TRBJ2-7	NA	NA	TRBV28	CASSLPGYEQYF	TGTGCCAGCAGTTTACCCGGTTACGAGCAGTACTTC
TRBJ2-7	NA	NA	TRBV2	CASSEGFEQYF	TGTGCCAGCAGTGAGGGTTTCGAGCAGTACTTC
TRBJ1-3	NA	once	TRBV18	CASSPPAGNTIYF	TGTGCCAGCTCACCACCCGCTGGAAACACCATATATTTT
TRBJ1-1	NA	NA	TRBV28	CASSSSPGANTEAFF	TGTGCCAGCAGTTCCTCACCAGGGGCGAACACTGAAGCTTTCTTT
TRBJ1-2	TRBD1	NA	TRBV2	CASSGGQVYGYTF	TGTGCCAGCAGTGGAGGACAGGTCTATGGCTACACCTTC
TRBJ2-3	NA	NA	TRBV11-1	CASKPGGSGDTQYF	TGTGCCAGCAAGCCTGGTGGTTCTGGGGATACGCAGTATTTT
TRBJ2-4	NA	NA	TRBV21-1	CASSKALRDSKNIQYF	TGTGCCAGCAGCAAAGCGCTGCGGGACTCCAAAAACATTCAGTACTTC
TRBJ2-1	TRBD1	medium-sized	TRBV12-3/TRBV12-4	CASSMGQNNEQFF	TGTGCCAGCAGTATGGGACAGAACAATGAGCAGTTCTTC
TRBJ2-5	NA	NA	TRBV7-9	CASSNQETQYF	TGTGCCAGCAGCAACCAAGAGACCCAGTACTTC
TRBJ2-5	TRBD2	few	TRBV2	CASRGGGAGGRQETQYF	TGTGCCAGCAGAGGGGGCGGCGCGGGAGGGCGTCAAGAGACCCAGTACTTC
TRBJ2-7	TRBD1	NA	TRBV18	CASSPDRGRNEQYF	TGTGCCAGCTCACCGGACAGGGGGCGGAACGAGCAGTACTTC
TRBJ2-3	NA	once	TRBV5-1	CASSLSGTFSTDTQYF	TGCGCCAGCAGCTTGTCAGGTACCTTTAGCACAGATACGCAGTATTTT
TRBJ2-3	TRBD1	NA	TRBV19	CASRPRGPLSTDTQYF	TGTGCCAGTAGGCCCAGGGGGCCCCTTAGCACAGATACGCAGTATTTT